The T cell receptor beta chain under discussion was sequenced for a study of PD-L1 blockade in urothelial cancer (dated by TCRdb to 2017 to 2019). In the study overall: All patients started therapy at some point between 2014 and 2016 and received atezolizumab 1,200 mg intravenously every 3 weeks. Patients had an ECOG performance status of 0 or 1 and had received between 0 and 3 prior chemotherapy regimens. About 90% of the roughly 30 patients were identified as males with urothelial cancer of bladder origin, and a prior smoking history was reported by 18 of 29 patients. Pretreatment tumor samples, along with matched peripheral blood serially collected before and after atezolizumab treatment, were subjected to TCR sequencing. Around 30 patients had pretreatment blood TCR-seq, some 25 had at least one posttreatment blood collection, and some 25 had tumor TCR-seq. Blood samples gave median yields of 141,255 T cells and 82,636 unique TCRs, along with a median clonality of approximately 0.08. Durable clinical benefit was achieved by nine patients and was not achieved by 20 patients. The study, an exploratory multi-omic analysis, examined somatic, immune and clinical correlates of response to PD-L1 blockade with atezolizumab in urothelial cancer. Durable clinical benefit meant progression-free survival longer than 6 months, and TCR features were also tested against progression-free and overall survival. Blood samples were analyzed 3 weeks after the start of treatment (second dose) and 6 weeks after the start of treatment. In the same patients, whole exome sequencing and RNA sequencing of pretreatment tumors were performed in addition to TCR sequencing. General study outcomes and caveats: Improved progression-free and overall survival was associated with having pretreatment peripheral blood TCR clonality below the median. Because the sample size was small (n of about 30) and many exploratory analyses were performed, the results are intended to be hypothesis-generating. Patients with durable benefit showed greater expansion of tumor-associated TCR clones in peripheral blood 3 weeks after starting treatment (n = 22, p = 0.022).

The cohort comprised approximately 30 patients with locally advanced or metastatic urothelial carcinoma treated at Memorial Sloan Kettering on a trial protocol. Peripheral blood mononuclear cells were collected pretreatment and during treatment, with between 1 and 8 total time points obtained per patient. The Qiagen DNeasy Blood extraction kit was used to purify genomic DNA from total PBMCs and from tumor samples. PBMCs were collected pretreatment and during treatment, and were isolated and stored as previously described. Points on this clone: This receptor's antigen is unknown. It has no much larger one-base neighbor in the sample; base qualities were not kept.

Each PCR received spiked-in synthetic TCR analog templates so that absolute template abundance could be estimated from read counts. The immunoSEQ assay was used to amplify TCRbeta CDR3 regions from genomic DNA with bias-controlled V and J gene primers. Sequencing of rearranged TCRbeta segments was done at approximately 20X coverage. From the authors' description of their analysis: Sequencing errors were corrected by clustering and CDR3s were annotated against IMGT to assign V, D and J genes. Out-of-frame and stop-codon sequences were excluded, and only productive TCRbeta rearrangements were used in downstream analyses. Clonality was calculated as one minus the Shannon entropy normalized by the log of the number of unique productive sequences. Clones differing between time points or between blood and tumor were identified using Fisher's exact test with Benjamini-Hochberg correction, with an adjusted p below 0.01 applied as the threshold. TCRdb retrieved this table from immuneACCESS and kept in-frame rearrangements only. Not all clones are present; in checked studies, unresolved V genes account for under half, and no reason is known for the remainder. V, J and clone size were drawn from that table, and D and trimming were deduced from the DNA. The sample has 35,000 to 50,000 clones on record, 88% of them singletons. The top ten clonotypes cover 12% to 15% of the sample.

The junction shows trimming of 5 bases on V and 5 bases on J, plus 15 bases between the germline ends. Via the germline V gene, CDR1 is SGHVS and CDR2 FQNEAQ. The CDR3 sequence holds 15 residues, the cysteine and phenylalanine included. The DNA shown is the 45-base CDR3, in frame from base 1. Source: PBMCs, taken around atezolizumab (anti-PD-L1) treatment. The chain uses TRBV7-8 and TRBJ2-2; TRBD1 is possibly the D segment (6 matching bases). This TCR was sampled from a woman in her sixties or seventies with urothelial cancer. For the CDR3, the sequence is CASSLKTGLTGELFF. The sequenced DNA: TGTGCCAGCAGCCTAAAGACAGGCTTGACCGGGGAGCTGTTTTTT.